This TCR beta chain is from a study of blood T cell repertoires in COVID-19. Study at large: Italy, Spain and the United States were the sources of the convalescent and acute COVID-19 samples. Sources were T cells, B-cell-depleted T cells, or PBMCs; the material itself was cDNA or gDNA.

The CDR3 runs 16 residues. V was shortened by 4 bases and J by 0 bases, with 15 bases between the two germline ends. Germline-derived CDR1 and CDR2 are MNHNS and SASEGT. Original processing notes: Cell counts per sample came from amplifying reference gene primers. Measured with immunoSEQ multiplex PCR; TCRdb has only the in-frame clones, and not every one. V and J calls and clone size are given by that table; D and trimming were obtained from the DNA. The table records 650,000 to 800,000 clones, 85% to 90% of them present only once. V is TRBV6-1 and J is TRBJ1-1, with D maybe TRBD1 (5 bases). This TCR came from a woman in her late teens or twenties with acute or convalescent COVID-19. Material: peripheral blood. The CDR3 spells CASSVEGAGLNTEAFF. CDR3 coding DNA: TGTGCCAGCAGTGTAGAAGGGGCGGGGTTGAACACTGAAGCTTTCTTT.